A single T cell receptor (beta chain) is shown here with its context. The data derive from a study of T cell responses to AZD1222 COVID-19 vaccine. The protocol was immunoSEQ multiplex PCR, while the TCRdb copy is restricted to in-frame clones and leaves out a portion. This sample has about 84,000 clones, with around nine tenths found just once. This clonotype was obtained from an adult who received the AZD1222 COVID-19 vaccine. The sample in question was peripheral blood, obtained 28 days after the second AZD1222 dose.

The CDR3 reads CATSARERGATDTQYF. CDR3 in DNA: TGTGCCACCAGTGCCCGGGAGCGGGGGGCCACAGATACGCAGTATTTT. The V call is TRBV24-1, the J call TRBJ2-3; TRBD2 aligns across 9 bases. Germline CDR1 reads KGHDR; CDR2 reads SFDVKD. This CDR3 region has 16 residues. The ends lost 5 bases at V and 2 bases at J; junction bases unmatched: 7.